Listed here are 28 T cell receptor beta chains from one sample, sequenced in a study of T cells in women clearing cervical HPV infection. The data were produced by immunoSEQ multiplex PCR, yet TCRdb's version contains in-frame clones alone and is incomplete. This sample's clone table lists 25,000 to 35,000 clones. Sequenced input: blood buffy coat. The receptor source for this set is a woman aged 18-70 years with a cervical HPV16 infection that either progressed to CIN3+ or cleared (not recorded which).

Points on this clone: The CDR3 end falls 3 residues outside the read, so it is completed with the germline J gene. The chain recombines TRBV10-3 with TRBJ1-2, with D hard to call. CDR1 ENHRY and CDR2 SYGVKD come from the germline V gene. V was cut by 3 bases and J by 4 bases, with 9 bases left in between. The CDR3 has 13 amino acids. CDR3 DNA (partial): TGTGCCATCAGTGAAGCCCAGGTCTATGGC. It is translated as CAISEAQVYG. The CDR3 reads in full as CAISEAQVYGYTF.

Regarding this clone: Coverage ceases 3 residues before the CDR3 finishes, and the germline J gene fills in the end. The genes are TRBV2 and TRBJ1-4; 9 bases match TRBD1. V shed 5 bases, J shed 8 bases, and the junction held 6 bases outside the gene matches. Germline loops: CDR1 SNHLY, CDR2 FYNNEI. The CDR3 runs 14 residues. The CDR3 spells CASSSGTGYEKLFF. The CDR3 bases that were read are TGTGCCAGCAGTTCCGGGACAGGGTACGAAAAA.

A word on this clone: The observed sequence ends 3 residues before the CDR3 terminus, with the missing tail filled in from the germline J gene. The J gene is TRBJ1-6, the V gene TRBV5-1, with 7 bases matching TRBD1. V was clipped by 1 base and J by 8 bases; unmatched bases: 9. This CDR3 is built from 16 residues. Germline values: CDR1 SGHRS, CDR2 YFSETQ. The covered CDR3 bases are TGCGCCAGCAGCTTGTTAGGGGGCGCCCCGGATTCACCC. As protein: CASSLLGGAPDSP. The CDR3 in full is CASSLLGGAPDSPLHF.

Concerning this clone itself: The DNA ends 3 residues before the CDR3 does, and the rest of the CDR3 is filled in from the germline J gene. The chain combines TRBV14 with TRBJ2-3, with D perhaps TRBD2 (6 bases). Germline CDR1 is SGHDN and CDR2 is FVKESK. V lost 0 bases and J lost 6, with 19 bases in between. The CDR3 is 17 amino acids. The CDR3 spells CASSQEKRVFNPDTQYF. The covered CDR3 bases are TGTGCCAGCAGCCAAGAAAAGCGGGTCTTTAACCCGGATACG.

A note on this clone: The CDR3 goes on 3 residues after the read ends, and that part is filled in from the germline J gene. The V call is TRBV30, the J call TRBJ2-4; TRBD1 is a possible D gene (5 bases). CDR1 is GTSNPN and CDR2 is SVGIG in the germline V gene (reference sequence). This CDR3 is 14 amino acids long. CDR3 sequence: CAWRLDSLSYGQYF. The sequenced CDR3 bases are TGTGCCTGGAGATTAGACAGCTTATCCTATGGT.

As concerns this clone: Coverage ceases 3 residues before the CDR3 finishes, and the germline J gene fills in the end. The chain uses TRBV18 and TRBJ1-1; D gene ambiguous. Trimming shortened V by 2 bases and J by 1 base, and 11 bases separated the two germline ends. Germline values: CDR1 KGHSH, CDR2 LQKENI. The CDR3 runs to 15 residues. This CDR3 is CASSPEKARNTEAFF. The part of the CDR3 DNA that was read is TGTGCCAGCTCACCAGAAAAGGCCCGGAACACTGAA.

Regarding this clone: One end of the junction varies from germline; a read error may be responsible. The read ends 3 residues early relative to the CDR3; the germline J gene fills the gap. The chain combines TRBV2 with TRBJ2-4, with a tentative D call TRBD1 (6 bases). CDR3 length equals 14 residues. Germline V gives CDR1 SNHLY, CDR2 FYNNEI. The CDR3 is CSSISLDRDYGQYF. The CDR3 DNA, read in part, is TGTTCCAGCATTTCCCTGGACAGAGACTATGGT.

Remarks on this clone: Coverage ceases 3 residues before the CDR3 finishes, and the germline J gene fills in the end. This chain joins TRBV29-1 and TRBJ2-1; 16 bases line up with TRBD2. Germline V gene lookup returns CDR1 SQVTM and CDR2 ANQGSEA. The CDR3 runs 16 residues. The trim removed 5 bases at V and 7 bases at J, leaving 8 bases unmatched. CDR3 DNA, as far as it was read: TGCAGCGTTTCCGGGACTAGCGGGAGGGCCTGGAATGAG. Protein: CSVSGTSGRAWNE. The CDR3 in full is CSVSGTSGRAWNEQFF.

Remarks on this clone: With the read ending 3 residues before the CDR3 end, the germline J gene is used to fill in that end. The rearrangement uses TRBV12-5 and TRBJ2-5; 7 nucleotides line up with TRBD2. Germline V gene lookup returns CDR1 LGHNT and CDR2 FRNRAP. V shed 7 bases and J 5 bases; nucleotides not matched to a gene: 16. There are 16 residues in the CDR3. Partial CDR3 DNA: TGTGCTAGTGCCCCACAGGCCGCGGGGGAAGAGGAGACC. This codes for CASAPQAAGEEET. The CDR3 in full is CASAPQAAGEEETQYF.

For this clone: The CDR3 end falls 3 residues outside the read, so it is completed with the germline J gene. This chain links TRBV19 with TRBJ2-1; D is uncertain. V was cut by 2 bases and J by 9 bases, with 11 bases left in between. The CDR3 is 13 amino acids. Germline V gene lookup returns CDR1 LNHDA and CDR2 SQIVND (reference sequence). Incomplete CDR3 DNA: TGTGCCAGTAGTATATCGACTCTCGGTGAG. Protein product: CASSISTLGE. The whole CDR3 reads CASSISTLGEQFF.

Concerning this clone itself: The sequenced fragment ends 3 residues before the CDR3 boundary, so the rest is inferred from the germline J gene. V and J are TRBV7-3 and TRBJ1-1; 10 bases map to TRBD1. Trimming at V came to 5 bases and at J to 7 bases, leaving 10 bases not matched to a gene. This CDR3 contains 15 residues. CDR1 SGHTA and CDR2 FQGTGA come from the germline V gene. CDR3 DNA (partial): TGTGCCAGCAGCACCCCGGGACAGGGGAAGGGTGAA. This encodes CASSTPGQGKGE. The complete CDR3 sequence is CASSTPGQGKGEAFF.

Concerning this clone: Read sequence stops 3 residues before the CDR3 end, and the germline J gene provides the missing end. This rearrangement joins TRBV7-7 to TRBJ2-2, with D unclear. Trimming removed 2 bases at V and 1 base at J, with 2 bases between. CDR1 is SSHAT, CDR2 FNYEAQ, per germline (reference sequence). The CDR3 has 13 residues. Incomplete CDR3 DNA: TGTGCCAGCAGCTTACTGAACACCGGGGAG. It encodes CASSLLNTGE. Given in full, the CDR3 is CASSLLNTGELFF.

With regard to this clone: The CDR3 goes on 3 residues after the read ends, and that part is filled in from the germline J gene. The chain combines TRBV18 with TRBJ2-4; 11 nucleotides line up with TRBD1. CDR3 length: 15 residues. Germline values: CDR1 KGHSH, CDR2 LQKENI. The CDR3 region is CASSSGQGAWYGQYF. Partial CDR3 DNA: TGTGCCAGCTCTTCTGGACAGGGGGCTTGGTATGGT.

This chain's CDR3 is CASNRDSDTDTQYF. CDR3 DNA, as far as it was read: TGTGCCAGCAATCGGGACAGCGACACAGATACG. The chain couples TRBV5-4 to TRBJ2-3; TRBD1 matches at 7 bases. The CDR3 goes on 3 residues after the read ends, and that part is filled in from the germline J gene. CDR1 is SGHNT, CDR2 YYREEE, per germline (reference sequence). This CDR3 has 14 amino acids. Trimming took 6 bases from V and 2 from J; bases not matched to a gene: 6.

Note on this clone: The read ends 3 residues shy of where the CDR3 ends; the end is completed using the germline J gene. The gene calls are TRBV20-1 and TRBJ2-5; TRBD1 aligns across 7 bases. Losses at the gene ends were 0 bases for V and 5 bases for J; bases not matched to a gene: 9. The CDR3 spans 15 residues. Germline-derived CDR1 and CDR2 are DFQATT and SNEGSKA (reference sequence). The CDR3 DNA, read in part, is TGCAGTGCTAGAGATACTAAGGGGGCTGGGGAGACC. Its protein is CSARDTKGAGET. The whole CDR3 is CSARDTKGAGETQYF.

In regard to this clone: The CDR3 goes on 3 residues after the read ends, and that part is filled in from the germline J gene. This chain links TRBV2 with TRBJ2-7; 7 bases match TRBD1. V lost 6 bases to trimming and J lost 0 bases; unmatched junction nucleotides: 8. The CDR3 has 15 amino acids. Germline V gene lookup returns CDR1 SNHLY and CDR2 FYNNEI. The CDR3 bases that were read are TGTGCCAGCAGCGGGACAGATAAACCCTCCTACGAG. Amino acid sequence: CASSGTDKPSYE. The entire CDR3 reads CASSGTDKPSYEQYF.

The CDR3 here is CASSSGNGYTF. The part of the CDR3 DNA that was read is TGTGCCAGCAGCTCAGGGAATGGC. The chain is built from TRBV7-2 and TRBJ1-2; D may be TRBD1 (5 bases). The CDR3 end lies 3 residues beyond the end of the read and is filled in from the germline J gene. The CDR3 sequence is 11 residues long. Germline-derived CDR1 and CDR2 are SGHTA and FQGNSA. Trimming removed 4 bases from V and 6 bases from J, with 6 bases in between. The entire variable domain, with the rest obtained from reference TRBV7-2 and TRBJ1-2, is as follows: GAGVSQSPSNKVTEKGKDVELRCDPISGHTALYWYRQSLGQGLEFLIYFQGNSAPDKSGLPSDRFSAERTGGSVSTLTIQRTQQEDSAVYLCASSSGNGYTFGSGTRLTVV.

Turning to this clone: The read falls 3 residues short of the CDR3 end, and the missing part is taken from the germline J gene. The chain has TRBV18 and TRBJ1-1; D ambiguous. This CDR3 is built from 15 residues. Trimming stripped 4 bases from V and 5 bases from J, with 17 bases between. The germline gives CDR1 KGHSH, CDR2 LQKENI. CDR3 in amino acids: CASSLTTLNLTEAFF. The covered CDR3 bases are TGTGCCAGCTCACTCACGACACTTAATTTAACTGAA.

Concerning this clone: Read sequence stops 3 residues before the CDR3 end, and the germline J gene provides the missing end. The V call is TRBV5-1, the J call TRBJ1-1; D uncertain. Germline-derived CDR1 and CDR2 are SGHRS and YFSETQ. Trimming cost V 2 bases and J 5 bases, with 13 bases left between them. There are 14 residues in the CDR3. The sequenced CDR3 bases are TGCGCCAGCAGCTTTGGAGGGTCGGAGACTGAA. Encoded protein: CASSFGGSETE. The entire CDR3 sequence reads CASSFGGSETEAFF.

Notes on this clone: The sequence runs out 3 residues before the end of the CDR3; the remainder is reconstructed from the germline J gene. The V gene is TRBV30, the J gene TRBJ1-6; 9 bases match TRBD1. With 5 bases clipped from V and 7 bases from J, the junction kept 6 bases outside the gene matches. Germline lookup yields CDR1 GTSNPN and CDR2 SVGIG (reference sequence). The CDR3 consists of 14 residues. CDR3 amino acids: CAWSGQGLNSPLHF. Partial CDR3 DNA: TGTGCCTGGTCGGGACAGGGCTTGAATTCACCC.

A note on this clone: From the germline J gene comes the end of the CDR3, since the read stops 3 residues before it. The chain links TRBV7-3 to TRBJ2-2; TRBD1 matches 8 bases. CDR3 length: 15 amino acids. Per the germline V gene, CDR1 is SGHTA and CDR2 is FQGTGA. The sequenced CDR3 bases are TGTGCCAGCAGCTTAGACAGGGGTTATAATTCACCG. It specifies CASSLDRGYNSP. The full CDR3 protein reads CASSLDRGYNSPLFF.

Concerning this clone: The DNA ends 3 residues before the CDR3 does, and the rest of the CDR3 is filled in from the germline J gene. The chain couples TRBV13 to TRBJ2-3, with 9 bases aligning to TRBD2. V trimming: 2 bases; J trimming: 1 base; junction bases outside the gene matches: 1. Germline loops: CDR1 PRHDT, CDR2 FYEKMQ (reference sequence). CDR3 length: 15 amino acids. CDR3 region: CASSLRGGGTDTQYF. Partial CDR3 DNA: TGTGCCAGCAGCTTACGCGGGGGGGGCACAGATACG.

As concerns this clone: The DNA ends 3 residues before the CDR3 does, and the rest of the CDR3 is filled in from the germline J gene. The chain joins TRBV2 to TRBJ2-3, with 9 positions matching TRBD2. Germline V gene sequence: CDR1 SNHLY, CDR2 FYNNEI. The CDR3 runs to 14 residues. The V gene end was trimmed by 6 bases and the J gene end by 2 bases; junction bases not matched to a gene: 3. The CDR3: CASRTSGTTDTQYF. The sequenced part of the CDR3 DNA is TGTGCCAGCAGGACTAGCGGTACCACAGATACG.

Turning to this clone: The read comes to an end 3 residues before the CDR3 does, leaving the germline J gene to fill in the end. This rearrangement joins TRBV7-2 to TRBJ2-3, with 7 bases lining up with TRBD2. The CDR3 consists of 14 residues. From germline, CDR1 is SGHTA and CDR2 FQGNSA. CDR3 residues: CASSLGLAQETQYF. CDR3 bases read: TGTGCCAGCAGCTTAGGACTAGCCCAAGAGACG.

Worth noting for this clone: Read data end 3 residues before the CDR3 end; the end is taken from the germline J gene. The V and J genes are TRBV7-6 and TRBJ1-2; D might be TRBD1 (6 bases). CDR1 and CDR2 (germline): SGHVS, FNYEAQ. CDR3 size: 15 residues. Partial CDR3 DNA: TGTGCCAGCAGCCCGGGGACACCCCCTCCTCACGAC. This translates into CASSPGTPPPHD. In full, the CDR3 is CASSPGTPPPHDYTF. Looking up the rest from reference TRBV7-6 and TRBJ1-2 gives the full variable domain: GAGVSQSPRYKVTKRGQDVALRCDPISGHVSLYWYRQALGQGPEFLTYFNYEAQQDKSGLPNDRFSAERPEGSISTLTIQRTEQRDSAMYRCASSPGTPPPHDYTFGSGTRLTVV.

About this clone itself: Sequence at one end of the junction differs from germline and may be a read error. The missing CDR3 end, 3 residues past where the read stops, is filled in from the germline J gene. This sample also contains other DNA sequences that code for the same CDR3. V and J are TRBV30 and TRBJ1-3; D uncertain. The CDR3 extends over 16 amino acids. Germline V gene data show CDR1 as GTSNPN and CDR2 as SVGIG (reference sequence). CDR3 region: CAWSVPRAFSGNTIYF. The CDR3 DNA, read in part, is TGTGCCTGGAGTGTACCGCGGGCCTTCTCTGGAAACACT.

Remarks on this clone: The CDR3 extends 3 residues past the end of the read, so its final part is completed from the germline J gene. The chain has TRBV2 and TRBJ2-5, with a possible D match to TRBD1 (7 bases). Germline CDR1 SNHLY, CDR2 FYNNEI. Trimming pared 6 bases from V and 7 bases from J, leaving 15 bases between. The CDR3 covers 13 residues. This chain's CDR3 is CASRPGQGGTQYF. The part of the CDR3 DNA that was read is TGTGCCAGCAGGCCGGGTCAGGGGGGGACC. Looking up the rest from reference TRBV2 and TRBJ2-5 gives the full variable domain: EPEVTQTPSHQVTQMGQEVILRCVPISNHLYFYWYRQILGQKVEFLVSFYNNEISEKSEIFDDQFSVERPDGSNFTLKIRSTKLEDSAMYFCASRPGQGGTQYFGPGTRLLVL.

As to this clone: The read terminates 3 residues ahead of where the CDR3 ends, so the germline J gene completes it. This sequence joins TRBV11-2 and TRBJ2-7; D might be TRBD1 (6 bases). Germline V gene sequence: CDR1 SGHAT, CDR2 FQNNGV. V was cut by 5 bases and J by 4 bases, with 9 bases left in between. The CDR3 is 12 amino acids. The CDR3 region is CASSTDRYEQYF. The CDR3 bases that were read are TGTGCCAGCAGCACGGACAGATACGAG.